Below are 12 T cell receptor beta chains sequenced from a single sample in a study of blood T cell repertoires in COVID-19. TCRdb's copy holds only in-frame clones and misses some; the assay was immunoSEQ multiplex PCR. This table holds roughly 200,000 clones, around 86% found once. Sequencing was performed on PBMCs or T cells enriched from blood (not recorded which). The receptors were sampled from a woman aged 25 to 39 who had recovered from COVID-19.

This chain links TRBV27 with TRBJ1-5; D is possibly TRBD1 (6 bases). This CDR3 spans 13 amino acids. CDR1 and CDR2 (germline): MNHEY, SMNVEV (reference sequence). The V gene lost 5 bases and the J gene lost 2 bases, with 7 bases spanning the gap. CDR3 nucleotide sequence: TGTGCCAGCAGTCCAGGGGGCAATCAGCCCCAGCATTTT. This encodes CASSPGGNQPQHF.

The chain carries TRBV2 and TRBJ1-6; unclear D gene. CDR3 length equals 13 residues. V was shortened by 3 bases and J by 10 bases, with 10 bases between the two germline ends. Germline CDR1 reads SNHLY; CDR2 reads FYNNEI. The CDR3 DNA is TGTGCCAGCAGTGACCGGGAACGATCACCCCTCCACTTT. This translates into CASSDRERSPLHF.

The chain combines TRBV28 with TRBJ2-5; TRBD1 might be the D (5 bases). The V end was cut by 2 bases, the J end by 2 bases, with 15 bases between. This CDR3 region has 16 residues. Germline lookup yields CDR1 MDHEN and CDR2 SYDVKM. The CDR3 sequence: CASSLNGIGVQETQYF. DNA for the CDR3: TGTGCCAGCAGTTTAAACGGCATAGGGGTGCAAGAGACCCAGTACTTC.

CDR3 nucleotides: TGTGCCAGTAGTGGCCGGGACAGGGGGGGAAATGAGCAGTTCTTC. This translates into CASSGRDRGGNEQFF. The chain has TRBV19 and TRBJ2-1, with 11 nucleotides matching TRBD1. Per the germline V gene, CDR1 is LNHDA and CDR2 is SQIVND (reference sequence). V lost 5 bases to trimming and J lost 7 bases; unmatched junction nucleotides: 7. The CDR3 sequence is 15 residues long.

The chain carries TRBV14 and TRBJ2-7; 7 bases map to TRBD1. J lost 3 bases, V lost 4 bases, and 9 bases had no gene match. The CDR3 contains 15 residues. Germline CDR1 and CDR2: SGHDN and FVKESK. The CDR3 here is CASSLRDSSNYEQYF. The CDR3 DNA sequence: TGTGCCAGCAGCCTCCGGGACAGTTCAAACTACGAGCAGTACTTC. Full variable domain (rest looked up from reference TRBV14 and TRBJ2-7): EAGVTQFPSHSVIEKGQTVTLRCDPISGHDNLYWYRRVMGKEIKFLLHFVKESKQDESGMPNNRFLAERTGGTYSTLKVQPAELEDSGVYFCASSLRDSSNYEQYFGPGTRLTVT.

The chain carries TRBV5-4 and TRBJ2-3; weak D call: TRBD2 (5 bases). Trimming took off 4 bases at V and 3 bases at J, with 15 bases between the two ends. The CDR3 consists of 15 residues. The germline CDR1 and CDR2 sequences are SGHNT and YYREEE (reference sequence). The CDR3, as DNA: TGTGCCAGCAGCCCCGAAGCGGCGGGTACAGATACGCAGTATTTT. Translated: CASSPEAAGTDTQYF.

CDR3 bases: TGTGCCAGCAAGGAGAACAACTCTGGAAACACCATATATTTT. As protein: CASKENNSGNTIYF. The rearrangement uses TRBV27 and TRBJ1-3; D gene uncertain. Germline lookup yields CDR1 MNHEY and CDR2 SMNVEV (reference sequence). The CDR3 is 14 amino acids. Trimming pared 7 bases from V and 0 bases from J, leaving 10 bases between.

The V and J genes are TRBV18 and TRBJ1-3, with 8 bases fitting TRBD1. Trimming cost V 4 bases and J 0 bases; bases outside gene matches: 5. The germline V gene encodes CDR1 KGHSH and CDR2 LQKENI. CDR3 size: 16 residues. This CDR3 is CASSLDRANSGNTIYF. The CDR3, as DNA: TGTGCCAGCTCACTGGACAGGGCTAACTCTGGAAACACCATATATTTT.

As to this clone: At one end, the junction sequence differs from germline, possibly due to a read error. The rearrangement links TRBV29-1 to TRBJ2-1; 9 nucleotides match TRBD1. Looked up from germline, CDR1 is SQVTM and CDR2 is ANQGSEA. This CDR3 has 14 amino acids. The CDR3 is CSAEQGATYNEQFF. The DNA for the CDR3 is TGCAGCGCTGAACAGGGGGCGACCTACAATGAGCAGTTCTTC.

This chain joins TRBV7-2 and TRBJ1-1; 8 bases map to TRBD1. The CDR3 is 16 residues long. Per the germline V gene, CDR1 is SGHTA and CDR2 is FQGNSA. J was trimmed by 1 base and V by 2 bases; bases with no gene match: 6. The CDR3 region has the DNA TGTGCCAGCAGCTTATGGACAGGGCTGCGGAACACTGAAGCTTTCTTT. It yields the protein CASSLWTGLRNTEAFF.

V is TRBV28 and J is TRBJ2-1; TRBD2 matches at 9 bases. J gave up 6 bases and V 5 bases, and 11 bases lay outside the gene matches. The CDR3 is made up of 16 amino acids. Germline assignment: CDR1 MDHEN and CDR2 SYDVKM. For the CDR3, the DNA is TGTGCCAGCAGTACCTTGAGCGGGAGGATCTTCAATGAGCAGTTCTTC. Translated: CASSTLSGRIFNEQFF.

The V and J genes are TRBV7-6 and TRBJ2-3; the D gene is possibly TRBD1 (6 bases). The germline V gene encodes CDR1 SGHVS and CDR2 FNYEAQ. V gave up 5 bases and J gave up 1 base, with 10 bases separating them. The CDR3 runs to 14 residues. The CDR3 loop reads CASSLKGGTDTQYF. CDR3 in DNA: TGTGCCAGCAGCCTTAAGGGGGGCACAGATACGCAGTATTTT. Filled out from reference TRBV7-6 and TRBJ2-3, the complete variable domain reads GAGVSQSPRYKVTKRGQDVALRCDPISGHVSLYWYRQALGQGPEFLTYFNYEAQQDKSGLPNDRFSAERPEGSISTLTIQRTEQRDSAMYRCASSLKGGTDTQYFGPGTRLTVL.